Listed here are 26 T cell receptor beta chains from one sample, sequenced in a study of cytomegalovirus exposure and HLA in healthy donors. PCR amplification relied on 60 Vbeta primers (plus 13 Jbeta primers). The assay was immunoSEQ multiplex PCR, and TCRdb's table has in-frame clones only and misses some. The sample lists tens of thousands of clones, about three quarters occurring once. Sequencing was done on a sample of PBMCs. The receptors shown here come from a male donor in good health and CMV-seropositive.

Here the CDR3 DNA reads TGTGCCAGCAGCCAAGATGCGGGCATTACATCGTACGAGCAGTACTTC. It translates to CASSQDAGITSYEQYF. The V call is TRBV4-2, the J call TRBJ2-7; D may be TRBD2 (5 bases). CDR3 length equals 16 residues. Trimming stripped 0 bases from V and 4 bases from J, with 16 bases between. Germline assignment: CDR1 LGHNA and CDR2 YNFKEQ.

This clone appeared once. V and J are TRBV10-3 and TRBJ2-1; weak D call: TRBD2 (6 bases). V was shortened by 6 bases and J by 6 bases, with 15 bases between the two germline ends. Per the germline V gene, CDR1 is ENHRY and CDR2 is SYGVKD. CDR3 size: 14 residues. The CDR3 bases are TGTGCCATCAGGGGGACCCCGGGGGTCAATGAGCAGTTCTTC. Protein: CAIRGTPGVNEQFF.

The chain is built from TRBV7-9 and TRBJ2-7; 9 positions match TRBD1. V lost 5 bases and J lost 4; bases outside the gene matches: 3. CDR1 and CDR2 from the germline V gene are SEHNR and FQNEAQ (reference sequence). The CDR3 is made up of 13 amino acids. The CDR3 sequence is CASSEGTGYEQYF. For the CDR3, the DNA is TGTGCCAGCAGCGAGGGGACAGGGTACGAGCAGTACTTC.

The chain has TRBV2 and TRBJ1-2; 10 nucleotides agree with TRBD1. This CDR3 comprises 13 residues. Trimming at V came to 4 bases and at J to 7 bases, leaving 3 bases not matched to a gene. Looked up from germline, CDR1 is SNHLY and CDR2 is FYNNEI. The CDR3 here is CASSVRDRGGYTF. The DNA for the CDR3 is TGTGCCAGCAGTGTCCGGGACAGGGGTGGCTACACCTTC.

This chain links TRBV19 with TRBJ2-1; TRBD2 agrees at 13 bases. Germline-derived CDR1 and CDR2 are LNHDA and SQIVND (reference sequence). CDR3 size: 15 residues. The V gene end was trimmed by 5 bases and the J gene end by 8 bases; junction bases not matched to a gene: 6. CDR3 protein: CASSFTSGGAHEQFF. The DNA for the CDR3 is TGTGCCAGTAGTTTCACTAGCGGGGGGGCCCATGAGCAGTTCTTC.

This clone was observed a single time. The chain combines TRBV20-1 with TRBJ2-1; D not resolved. The germline V gene has CDR1 DFQATT and CDR2 SNEGSKA (reference sequence). The CDR3 length is 11 residues. The V end lost 4 bases, the J end lost 6 bases, and 7 bases lay between the germline ends. For the CDR3, the DNA is TGCAGTGCTAATAGCTTCAATGAGCAGTTCTTC. It translates to CSANSFNEQFF.

This clone was counted once. The chain recombines TRBV11-2 with TRBJ1-2; 10 bases align to TRBD1. CDR1 SGHAT and CDR2 FQNNGV come from the germline V gene. V lost 1 base and J lost 6; bases outside the gene matches: 5. This CDR3 contains 15 residues. The CDR3 here is CASSLGWGTGDGYTF. CDR3 sequence (DNA): TGTGCCAGCAGCTTAGGTTGGGGGACAGGGGATGGCTACACCTTC.

The J gene is TRBJ1-6, the V gene TRBV30; unclear D gene. Germline CDR1 and CDR2: GTSNPN and SVGIG (reference sequence). V shed 3 bases and J shed 9 bases, with 6 bases lying between them. The CDR3 is 11 residues long. This CDR3 reads CAWRGSSPLHF. DNA for the CDR3: TGTGCCTGGAGAGGGAGTTCACCCCTCCACTTT.

This clone was observed a single time. The CDR3 here is CASSPDRDGFYGYTF. CDR3 nucleotide sequence: TGTGCCAGCAGCCCCGACAGGGATGGCTTCTATGGCTACACCTTC. V and J are TRBV6-4 and TRBJ1-2; TRBD1 aligns across 7 bases. CDR3 length: 15 residues. Trimming took 6 bases from V and 4 from J; bases not matched to a gene: 11. Per germline, CDR1 MRHNA and CDR2 SNTAGT.

The chain employs TRBV28 and TRBJ2-2, with TRBD1 matching over 9 bases. CDR3 length: 16 amino acids. V gave up 7 bases and J gave up 1 base; unmatched junction bases: 7. Per the germline V gene, CDR1 is MDHEN and CDR2 is SYDVKM. This chain's CDR3 is CASTYPGQGNTGELFF. The DNA for the CDR3 is TGTGCCAGCACCTACCCGGGACAGGGGAACACCGGGGAGCTGTTTTTT.

The chain uses TRBV4-1 and TRBJ2-1, with D possibly TRBD2 on 5 matching bases. Trimming took off 1 base at V and 3 bases at J, with 10 bases between the two ends. Per germline, CDR1 MGHRA and CDR2 YSYEKL. This CDR3 has 15 residues. CDR3 region: CASSQGYEGYNEQFF. In DNA form, the CDR3 reads TGCGCCAGCAGCCAAGGGTATGAGGGCTACAATGAGCAGTTCTTC.

Worth noting for this clone: At one boundary the junction diverges from the germline segment, which might be a read error. This rearrangement joins TRBV28 to TRBJ1-1; 10 bases are a match to TRBD1. The CDR3 has 16 residues. Per the germline V gene, CDR1 is MDHEN and CDR2 is SYDVKM. The DNA of the CDR3 is TGTGCCAGCAGCCCGGAGCGACAGGGGGCGAACGCTGAAGCTTTCTTT. Amino acids: CASSPERQGANAEAFF. The full variable domain, rest sourced from reference TRBV28 and TRBJ1-1, is DVKVTQSSRYLVKRTGEKVFLECVQDMDHENMFWYRQDPGLGLRLIYFSYDVKMKEKGDIPEGYSVSREKKERFSLILESASTNQTSMYLCASSPERQGANAEAFFGQGTRLTVV.

The chain is built from TRBV19 and TRBJ1-1, with 8 bases identical to TRBD1. The CDR3 loop spans 13 amino acids. CDR1 is LNHDA and CDR2 is SQIVND in the germline V gene (reference sequence). The ends lost 6 bases at V and 3 bases at J; junction bases unmatched: 3. The CDR3 reads CASRHRGDTEAFF. The CDR3 DNA reads as TGTGCCAGTAGGCACAGGGGGGACACTGAAGCTTTCTTT.

This clone showed up just a few times. The chain links TRBV5-1 to TRBJ1-3; no firm D call. V was clipped by 0 bases and J by 0 bases, with 4 bases between them. The CDR3 loop spans 14 amino acids. Germline values: CDR1 SGHRS, CDR2 YFSETQ. The CDR3 DNA reads as TGCGCCAGCAGCTTGGACACCTCTGGAAACACCATATATTTT. This codes for CASSLDTSGNTIYF.

The rearrangement joins TRBV7-6 to TRBJ1-6, with TRBD1 as a possible D gene (5 bases). Germline CDR1 SGHVS, CDR2 FNYEAQ. Deletions cut 5 bases from V and 7 bases from J, with 6 bases between. This CDR3 is built from 12 residues. The CDR3 loop is CASSPGNSPLHF. In DNA form, the CDR3 reads TGTGCCAGCAGCCCAGGGAATTCACCCCTCCACTTT.

This clone showed up just once. The chain has TRBV15 and TRBJ1-6; possible D gene TRBD1, 5 bases. The CDR3 has 17 amino acids. With 0 bases removed from V and 6 bases from J, the gap between germline ends came to 15 bases. Germline CDR1 LNHNV, CDR2 YYDKDF (reference sequence). Written as DNA, the CDR3 is TGTGCCACCAGCAGAGATATCGTAGGGGCCGCTAATTCACCCCTCCACTTT. Its translation is CATSRDIVGAANSPLHF.

The chain is built from TRBV2 and TRBJ1-6; no definite D call. This CDR3 is built from 15 residues. Per germline, CDR1 SNHLY and CDR2 FYNNEI. The germline V and J ends were trimmed by 3 bases and 5 bases, with 11 bases remaining between them. The CDR3 reads CASSDSWRNNSPLHF. DNA for the CDR3: TGTGCCAGCAGTGATAGTTGGCGGAATAATTCACCCCTCCACTTT.

The genes are TRBV29-1 and TRBJ1-2; the D gene is possibly TRBD1 (6 bases). The germline V and J ends were trimmed by 3 bases and 6 bases, with 11 bases remaining between them. Germline assignment: CDR1 SQVTM and CDR2 ANQGSEA. This CDR3 spans 12 amino acids. DNA of the CDR3: TGCAGCGTTGACAGGGGAGTTAATGGCTACACCTTC. Encoded protein: CSVDRGVNGYTF.

The rearrangement joins TRBV9 to TRBJ1-2; a possible D gene is TRBD1 (6 bases). The CDR3 has 13 residues. The germline CDR1 and CDR2 sequences are SGDLS and YYNGEE. V was trimmed by 0 bases and J by 8 bases, leaving 11 bases between them. The CDR3 DNA reads as TGTGCCAGCAGCGTAGTTTCAGGGGAGGGCTACACCTTC. Translation gives CASSVVSGEGYTF.

The genes are TRBV7-9 and TRBJ2-7; 8 bases agree with TRBD1. Germline CDR1 is SEHNR and CDR2 is FQNEAQ (reference sequence). The ends lost 6 bases at V and 3 bases at J; junction bases unmatched: 16. This CDR3 has 17 amino acids. CDR3 sequence reads: CASSSPNGTGHFYEQYF. The CDR3 DNA sequence: TGTGCCAGCAGTAGTCCCAACGGGACAGGCCATTTCTACGAGCAGTACTTC.

The rearrangement uses TRBV11-3 and TRBJ1-1, with D tentatively TRBD1 (5 bases). The V gene's germline CDR1 is SGHNT and CDR2 YENEEA. The length of the CDR3 is 13 residues. Trimming cost V 5 bases and J 8 bases, with 15 bases left between them. In DNA, the CDR3 is TGTGCCAGCAGCCGGCGGGGGGGAACGGAAGCTTTCTTT. It translates to CASSRRGGTEAFF.

This sequence joins TRBV6-6 and TRBJ1-5; D gene unclear. Trimming removed 6 bases from V and 0 bases from J, with 12 bases in between. In germline, CDR1 is MNHNY, CDR2 SVGAGI (reference sequence). CDR3 size: 15 residues. CDR3 coding DNA: TGTGCCAGCAGCACACAAGAATATAGCAATCAGCCCCAGCATTTT. Translated: CASSTQEYSNQPQHF.

A few counts support this clone. The chain employs TRBV6-5 and TRBJ1-1; 9 bases line up with TRBD1. The CDR3 is 16 amino acids. V shed 0 bases, J shed 5 bases, and the junction held 7 bases outside the gene matches. CDR1 is MNHEY and CDR2 is SVGAGI in the germline V gene. The CDR3 coding sequence is TGTGCCAGCAGTTACTCCTCGGGGACAGGGATAACTGAAGCTTTCTTT. Translating it yields CASSYSSGTGITEAFF.

This clone was observed a single time. The genes are TRBV30 and TRBJ1-1; D is perhaps TRBD1 (6 bases). Trimming cost V 4 bases and J 1 base, with 16 bases left between them. The CDR3 length is 15 residues. Germline-derived CDR1 and CDR2 are GTSNPN and SVGIG (reference sequence). The CDR3 nucleotides are TGTGCCTGGAATCGAACAGGGCTTACGAACACTGAAGCTTTCTTT. As protein: CAWNRTGLTNTEAFF.

This clone was seen once. The V and J genes are TRBV4-2 and TRBJ1-2, with D perhaps TRBD1 (5 bases). Germline V gives CDR1 LGHNA, CDR2 YNFKEQ. The V and J ends lost 7 bases and 8 bases respectively, with 11 bases between them. The CDR3 has 11 amino acids. The CDR3 DNA is TGTGCCAGCAAATACAGGAACGGCTACACCTTC. Translated: CASKYRNGYTF.

This chain links TRBV11-2 with TRBJ1-4; weak D call: TRBD1 (6 bases). V shed 3 bases and J shed 1 base, with 9 bases lying between them. CDR3 length: 15 amino acids. Germline V gives CDR1 SGHAT, CDR2 FQNNGV. The CDR3, as DNA: TGTGCCAGCAGCTTCGAGACAGGAACTAATGAAAAACTGTTTTTT. This sequence encodes CASSFETGTNEKLFF.